A selection of T cell receptor beta chains follows, all from one sample in a study of spatial heterogeneity in lung cancer. One entry per CDR3 protein, called by TCRdb with MiXCR from the 5' RACE reads. This table has 7,000 to 8,500 distinct CDR3 sequences, approximately 3.6% appearing once. The source was lung tumor tissue, collected at surgery. All receptors derive from a male donor with early-stage non-small cell lung cancer. Both conserved end residues are part of each CDR3. Fields, in order: D gene, J gene, clone size, V gene, CDR3 protein, CDR3 DNA. The D gene is left open where the match is weak. Where a row states a size, it is once, few, many or the class of an expanded clone; other rows omit it.

d_gene: NA
j_gene: TRBJ2-5
abundance: medium-sized
v_gene: TRBV19
CDR3aa: CASSIRAGAEETQYF
CDR3nt: TGTGCCAGTAGTATTCGGGCAGGGGCGGAGGAGACCCAGTACTTC

d_gene: NA
j_gene: TRBJ1-2
abundance: many
v_gene: TRBV2
CDR3aa: CATQDGAANYGYTF
CDR3nt: TGTGCCACCCAGGACGGCGCAGCTAACTATGGCTACACCTTC

d_gene: NA
j_gene: TRBJ1-1
abundance: few
v_gene: TRBV29-1
CDR3aa: CSERATGEAFF
CDR3nt: TGCAGCGAACGGGCGACCGGTGAAGCTTTCTTT

d_gene: TRBD1
j_gene: TRBJ2-6
abundance: many
v_gene: TRBV6-6
CDR3aa: CASSRDRSAGANVLTF
CDR3nt: TGTGCCAGCAGCAGGGACAGGTCCGCTGGGGCCAACGTCCTGACTTTC

d_gene: NA
j_gene: TRBJ2-7
abundance: medium-sized
v_gene: TRBV20-1
CDR3aa: CSARGKGAGTYEQYF
CDR3nt: TGCAGTGCTAGAGGTAAAGGGGCGGGAACTTACGAGCAGTACTTC

d_gene: NA
j_gene: TRBJ2-3
abundance: many
v_gene: TRBV6-4
CDR3aa: CASSGTDTDTQYF
CDR3nt: TGTGCCAGCAGTGGGACAGACACAGATACGCAGTATTTT

d_gene: NA
j_gene: TRBJ1-1
abundance: many
v_gene: TRBV30
CDR3aa: CAWSLGPPRAEAFF
CDR3nt: TGTGCCTGGAGCTTGGGACCCCCCCGGGCTGAAGCTTTCTTT

d_gene: NA
j_gene: TRBJ2-5
abundance: many
v_gene: TRBV20-1
CDR3aa: CSARDNLRETQYF
CDR3nt: TGCAGTGCTAGAGATAACTTGCGGGAGACCCAGTACTTC

d_gene: NA
j_gene: TRBJ2-3
abundance: many
v_gene: TRBV6-1
CDR3aa: CASTERDLTDTQYF
CDR3nt: TGTGCCAGCACTGAACGGGACTTAACAGATACGCAGTATTTT

d_gene: NA
j_gene: TRBJ2-1
abundance: many
v_gene: TRBV29-1
CDR3aa: CSVRILSYNEQFF
CDR3nt: TGCAGCGTTAGGATCCTCTCCTACAATGAGCAGTTCTTC

d_gene: TRBD1
j_gene: TRBJ1-5
abundance: many
v_gene: TRBV20-1
CDR3aa: CSATDRVDQPQHF
CDR3nt: TGCAGTGCTACAGACAGGGTCGATCAGCCCCAGCATTTT

d_gene: NA
j_gene: TRBJ2-7
abundance: many
v_gene: TRBV27
CDR3aa: CASSLSSSYSAYEQYF
CDR3nt: TGTGCCAGCAGTTTATCTTCCAGTTATTCCGCCTACGAGCAGTACTTC

d_gene: NA
j_gene: TRBJ2-1
abundance: many
v_gene: TRBV7-3
CDR3aa: CASSLRLDGNEQFF
CDR3nt: TGTGCCAGCAGCTTAAGGTTGGATGGTAATGAGCAGTTCTTC

d_gene: NA
j_gene: TRBJ1-5
abundance: many
v_gene: TRBV20-1
CDR3aa: CSASYQLHSNQPQHF
CDR3nt: TGCAGTGCTAGTTACCAGCTACATAGCAATCAGCCCCAGCATTTT

d_gene: NA
j_gene: TRBJ1-2
abundance: NA
v_gene: TRBV3-1
CDR3aa: CASSQSRWGYTF
CDR3nt: TGTGCCAGCAGCCAATCCCGTTGGGGCTACACCTTC

d_gene: TRBD2
j_gene: TRBJ2-2
abundance: many
v_gene: TRBV3-1
CDR3aa: CASSQDLGLAGAPTGELFF
CDR3nt: TGTGCCAGCAGCCAAGATCTTGGACTAGCGGGAGCACCCACCGGGGAGCTGTTTTTT